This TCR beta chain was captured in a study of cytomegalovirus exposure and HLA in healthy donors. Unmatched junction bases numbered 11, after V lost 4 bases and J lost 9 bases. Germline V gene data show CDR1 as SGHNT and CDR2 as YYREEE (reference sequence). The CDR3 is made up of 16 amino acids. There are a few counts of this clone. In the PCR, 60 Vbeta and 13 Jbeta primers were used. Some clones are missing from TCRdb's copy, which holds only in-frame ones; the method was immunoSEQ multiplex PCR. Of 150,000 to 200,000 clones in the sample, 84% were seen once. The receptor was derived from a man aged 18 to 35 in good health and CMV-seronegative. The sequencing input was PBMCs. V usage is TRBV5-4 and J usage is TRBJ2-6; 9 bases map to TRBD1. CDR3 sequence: CASSPPSDRGGNVLTF. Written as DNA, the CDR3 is TGTGCCAGCAGCCCACCCTCGGACAGGGGCGGCAACGTCCTGACTTTC.